Below are 14 T cell receptor beta chains sequenced from a single sample in a study of synovial regulatory T cells in juvenile arthritis (dated by TCRdb to between 2015 and 2016). Libraries were built with the immunoSEQ multiplex PCR assay. TCRdb provides this immuneACCESS table in a form limited to in-frame rearrangements. Some clones are lacking; in checked studies, under half of them reflect an unresolved V gene, and why the rest are absent is not known. The table for this sample lists about 1,100 clones. Jointly, the top ten make up about 5.5% of the sample. These receptors are not linked to any known antigen. General study outcomes and caveats: Compared with other blood Treg cells, blood iaTreg cells had lower TCR diversity, a finding consistent with antigen-driven expansion.

The material sequenced was Treg cells from blood. The sample's cell subset or site label is to be understood as: HLA-DR+ inflammation-associated blood Treg cells. All receptors derive from a donor younger than 35 with juvenile idiopathic arthritis.

The chain recombines TRBV1 with TRBJ2-2; TCRdb's D gene call, TRBD2, goes unchecked for lack of DNA. TRBV1 is marked as a pseudogene. This CDR3 has 20 amino acids. The DNA sequence is not available. CDR3 protein: CTSSPHREPSGGGITGELFF.

This clone is identified as medium-sized from frequency. The genes are TRBV4-1 and TRBJ2-3; lacking DNA, the TRBD2 call made by TCRdb goes unchecked. The germline V gene encodes CDR1 MGHRA and CDR2 YSYEKL. The CDR3 is 14 residues long. No nucleotide data were recorded. This CDR3 is CASSHRHGWDTQYF.

Considering frequency, this clone is medium-sized. This chain connects TRBV19 to TRBJ2-1; TCRdb's D call of TRBD2 is untestable without DNA. Germline CDR1 LNHDA, CDR2 SQIVND (reference sequence). The CDR3 consists of 13 residues. There is no recorded DNA. CDR3 in amino acids: CASTGGGNNEQFF.

By frequency, this clone is medium-sized. The CDR3 region is CASSPIPGQGFGLWDTEAFF. The chain joins TRBV28 to TRBJ1-1; the TCRdb D gene call, TRBD1, has no DNA to confirm it. The germline CDR1 and CDR2 sequences are MDHEN and SYDVKM. The CDR3 is 20 amino acids. No nucleotide data were recorded.

Measured by frequency, this clone is medium-sized (0.01 to 0.1%). The J gene is TRBJ1-5, the V gene TRBV28. Germline CDR1 and CDR2: MDHEN and SYDVKM. The CDR3 has 16 amino acids. DNA was not recorded. CDR3 region: CASSTRRGYSNQPQHF.

This clone is deemed medium-sized by its frequency. The chain uses TRBV19 and TRBJ1-5. CDR3 length: 15 residues. No DNA was logged. Germline CDR1 and CDR2: LNHDA and SQIVND (reference sequence). The CDR3 region is CASTDLPRGNQPQHF.

This chain connects TRBV11-2 to TRBJ2-5; TCRdb reports TRBD2, a call that lacks DNA to check it against. The CDR3 contains 17 residues. DNA is not on record. Germline CDR1 and CDR2: SGHAT and FQNNGV. The CDR3 protein is CASSSGEWSAGEETQYF.

Considering frequency, this clone is medium-sized. The gene calls are TRBV2 and TRBJ1-2; TCRdb proposes TRBD1, but this gene call is untestable without DNA. This CDR3 contains 14 residues. There is no recorded DNA. The V gene's germline CDR1 is SNHLY and CDR2 FYNNEI. The CDR3 sequence is CASSGGRAGDGYTF. The entire variable domain, with the rest obtained from reference TRBV2 and TRBJ1-2, is as follows: EPEVTQTPSHQVTQMGQEVILRCVPISNHLYFYWYRQILGQKVEFLVSFYNNEISEKSEIFDDQFSVERPDGSNFTLKIRSTKLEDSAMYFCASSGGRAGDGYTFGSGTRLTVV.

CDR3 in amino acids: CATSRDRGALTDTQYF. This chain uses TRBV15 with TRBJ2-3; without DNA, the TCRdb call of TRBD2 cannot be checked. This CDR3 has 16 residues. The entry carries no DNA sequence. Germline V CDR1 and CDR2: LNHNV, YYDKDF (reference sequence).

This clone is deemed medium-sized by its frequency. The chain is built from TRBV6-6 and TRBJ2-7; TCRdb selects TRBD1, and the lack of DNA leaves this call unchecked. This CDR3 has 16 amino acids. No DNA appears here. The germline V gene has CDR1 MNHNY and CDR2 SVGAGI (reference sequence). Here the CDR3 reads CASRPNPQGISYEQYF.

By frequency, this clone is medium-sized. The chain recombines TRBV10-1 with TRBJ2-7; TCRdb outputs TRBD1, but without DNA this stays unchecked. This CDR3 region has 17 residues. This entry has no DNA. Germline V CDR1 and CDR2: WNHNN, SYGVQD (reference sequence). CDR3: CASSDPTALTGADEQYF.

The gene calls are TRBV4-1 and TRBJ2-1; TCRdb returns TRBD2, unconfirmable since there is no DNA. Looked up from germline, CDR1 is MGHRA and CDR2 is YSYEKL. The CDR3 covers 16 residues. The DNA sequence is not available. CDR3 residues: CASRPTSLSRYNEQFF.

The chain joins TRBV11-2 to TRBJ2-1; TCRdb calls TRBD2, which cannot be checked without DNA. The CDR3 runs to 15 residues. The nucleotide record is missing. Germline V gene data show CDR1 as SGHAT and CDR2 as FQNNGV. CDR3 region: CASSLTAGGNNEQFF.

This clone registers medium-sized by frequency. The chain recombines TRBV2 with TRBJ2-7. This CDR3 is built from 14 residues. No DNA is listed. The germline V gene encodes CDR1 SNHLY and CDR2 FYNNEI. CDR3 sequence reads: CASSVENSKYEQYF.